This T cell receptor (beta chain) derives from a study of patients and donors after allogeneic stem cell transplantation. The V and J ends lost 1 base and 7 bases respectively, with 10 bases between them. This CDR3 region has 13 residues. Germline CDR1 and CDR2: MNHEY and SMNVEV (reference sequence). One entry per CDR3 protein, called by TCRdb with MiXCR from the RT-PCR reads. This table has tens of thousands of distinct CDR3 sequences, roughly 30% appearing once. The rearrangement joins TRBV27 to TRBJ2-5; no clear D gene. The specimen was blood, either unsorted or a sorted T cell fraction (not recorded which). The clonotype was recovered from a human donor who was either an allogeneic HSCT recipient or a stem cell or donor lymphocyte infusion donor (not recorded which). It is not recorded whose cells these are; they may come from a transplant donor. The CDR3 here is CASSLFSGGTQYF. The CDR3 bases are TGTGCCAGCAGTTTATTTAGTGGTGGGACCCAGTACTTC.